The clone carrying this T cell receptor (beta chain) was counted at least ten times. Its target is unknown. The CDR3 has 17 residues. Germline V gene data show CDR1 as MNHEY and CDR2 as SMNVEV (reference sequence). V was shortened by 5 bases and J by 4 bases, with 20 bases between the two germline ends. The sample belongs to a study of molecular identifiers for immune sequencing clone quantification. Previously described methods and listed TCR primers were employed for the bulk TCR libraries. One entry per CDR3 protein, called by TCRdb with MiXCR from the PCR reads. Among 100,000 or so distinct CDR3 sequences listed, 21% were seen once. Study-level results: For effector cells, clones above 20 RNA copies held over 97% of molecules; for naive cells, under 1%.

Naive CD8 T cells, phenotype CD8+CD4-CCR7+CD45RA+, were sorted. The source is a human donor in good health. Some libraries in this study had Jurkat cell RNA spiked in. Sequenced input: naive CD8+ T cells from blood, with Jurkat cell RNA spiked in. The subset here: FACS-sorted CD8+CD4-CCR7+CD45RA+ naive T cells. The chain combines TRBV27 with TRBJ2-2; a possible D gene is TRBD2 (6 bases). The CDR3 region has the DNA TGTGCCAGCAGTCCCGAATCCGGGACTTCTCCCACCGGGGAGCTGTTTTTT. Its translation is CASSPESGTSPTGELFF.